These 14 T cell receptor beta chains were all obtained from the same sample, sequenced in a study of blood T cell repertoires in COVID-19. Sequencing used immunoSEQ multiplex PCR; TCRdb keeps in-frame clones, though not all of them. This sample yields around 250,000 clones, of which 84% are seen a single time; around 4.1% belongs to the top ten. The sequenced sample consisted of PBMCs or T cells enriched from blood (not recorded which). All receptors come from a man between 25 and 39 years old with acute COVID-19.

CDR3 nucleotides: TGTGCCTGGAGTGTCGGCGGGGCTTACAATGAGCAGTTCTTC. It encodes CAWSVGGAYNEQFF. J is TRBJ2-1 and V is TRBV30; maybe TRBD2 (6 bases). This CDR3 is built from 14 residues. In germline, CDR1 is GTSNPN, CDR2 SVGIG (reference sequence). Trimming took 0 bases from V and 4 from J, leaving 10 bases between them.

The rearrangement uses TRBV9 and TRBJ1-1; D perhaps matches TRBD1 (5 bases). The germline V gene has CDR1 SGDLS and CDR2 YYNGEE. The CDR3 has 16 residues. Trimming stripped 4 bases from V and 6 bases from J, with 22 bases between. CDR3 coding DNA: TGTGCCAGCAGCTTCCCTCAGGACGGGGGAAGGGCTGAAGCTTTCTTT. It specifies CASSFPQDGGRAEAFF.

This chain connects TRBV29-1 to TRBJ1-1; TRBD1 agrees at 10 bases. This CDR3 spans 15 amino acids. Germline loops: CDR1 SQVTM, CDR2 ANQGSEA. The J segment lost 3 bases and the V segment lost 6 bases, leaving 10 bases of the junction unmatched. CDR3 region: CSVSRQGAGDTEAFF. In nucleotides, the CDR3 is TGCAGCGTGTCCAGACAGGGGGCAGGGGACACTGAAGCTTTCTTT.

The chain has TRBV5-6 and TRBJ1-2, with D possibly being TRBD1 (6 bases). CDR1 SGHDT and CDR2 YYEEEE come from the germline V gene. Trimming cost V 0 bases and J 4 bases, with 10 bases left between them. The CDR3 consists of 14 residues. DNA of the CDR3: TGTGCCAGCAGCTTGGCGGGACACCTCTATGGCTACACCTTC. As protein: CASSLAGHLYGYTF.

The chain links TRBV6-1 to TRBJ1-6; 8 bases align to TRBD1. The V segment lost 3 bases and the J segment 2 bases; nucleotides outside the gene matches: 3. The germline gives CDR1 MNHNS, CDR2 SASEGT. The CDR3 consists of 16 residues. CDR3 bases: TGTGCCAGCAGTGATGACAGGGGTACCTATAATTCACCCCTCCACTTT. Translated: CASSDDRGTYNSPLHF.

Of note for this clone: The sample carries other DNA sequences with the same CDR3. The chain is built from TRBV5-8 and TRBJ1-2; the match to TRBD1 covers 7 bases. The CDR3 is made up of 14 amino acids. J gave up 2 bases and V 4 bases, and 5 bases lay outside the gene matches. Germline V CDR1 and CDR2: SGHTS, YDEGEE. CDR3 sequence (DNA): TGTGCCAGCAGCCCGGGGACAGCGAACTATGGCTACACCTTC. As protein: CASSPGTANYGYTF.

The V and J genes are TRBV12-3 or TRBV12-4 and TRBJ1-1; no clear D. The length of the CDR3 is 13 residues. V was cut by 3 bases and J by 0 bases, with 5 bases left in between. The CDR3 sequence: CASSFSVNTEAFF. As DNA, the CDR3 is TGTGCCAGCAGTTTTTCGGTGAACACTGAAGCTTTCTTT.

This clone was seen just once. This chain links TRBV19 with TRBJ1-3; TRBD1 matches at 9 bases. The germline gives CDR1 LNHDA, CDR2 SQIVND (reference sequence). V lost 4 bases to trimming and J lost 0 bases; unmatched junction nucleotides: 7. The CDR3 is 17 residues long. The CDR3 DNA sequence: TGTGCCAGTAGTACCCGGACAGGGGCTCCCTCTGGAAACACCATATATTTT. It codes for CASSTRTGAPSGNTIYF.

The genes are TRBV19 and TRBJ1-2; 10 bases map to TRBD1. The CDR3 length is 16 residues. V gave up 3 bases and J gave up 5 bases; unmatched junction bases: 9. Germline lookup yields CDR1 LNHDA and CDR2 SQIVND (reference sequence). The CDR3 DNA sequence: TGTGCCAGTAGTATGGCCGGGACAGGGGAGGTTTATGGCTACACCTTC. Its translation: CASSMAGTGEVYGYTF.

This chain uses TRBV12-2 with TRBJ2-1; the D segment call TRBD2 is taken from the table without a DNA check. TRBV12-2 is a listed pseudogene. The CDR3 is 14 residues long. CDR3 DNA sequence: TGTGCAATTGGTTGTAGCCACTCCTACAATGAGCAGTTCTTC. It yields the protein CAIGCSHSYNEQFF.

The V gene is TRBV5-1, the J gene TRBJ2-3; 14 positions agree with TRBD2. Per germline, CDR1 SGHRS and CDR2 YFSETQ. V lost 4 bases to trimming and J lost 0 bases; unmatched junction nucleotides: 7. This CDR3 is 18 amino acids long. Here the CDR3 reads CASSGGLAGAASTDTQYF. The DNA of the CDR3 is TGCGCCAGCAGCGGGGGACTAGCGGGGGCCGCAAGCACAGATACGCAGTATTTT.

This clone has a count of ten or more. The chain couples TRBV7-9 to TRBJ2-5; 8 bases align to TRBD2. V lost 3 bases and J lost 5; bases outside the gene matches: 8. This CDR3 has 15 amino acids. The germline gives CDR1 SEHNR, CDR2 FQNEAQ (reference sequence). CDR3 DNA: TGTGCCAGCAGCTTTCTAGCGGGTGTCGTGGAGACCCAGTACTTC. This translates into CASSFLAGVVETQYF.

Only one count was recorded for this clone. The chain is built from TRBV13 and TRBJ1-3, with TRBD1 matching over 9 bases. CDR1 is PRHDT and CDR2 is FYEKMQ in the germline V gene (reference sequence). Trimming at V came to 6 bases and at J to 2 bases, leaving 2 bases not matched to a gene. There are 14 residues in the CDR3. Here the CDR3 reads CASRGTGTGNTIYF. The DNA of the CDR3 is TGTGCCAGCAGGGGGACAGGGACTGGAAACACCATATATTTT.

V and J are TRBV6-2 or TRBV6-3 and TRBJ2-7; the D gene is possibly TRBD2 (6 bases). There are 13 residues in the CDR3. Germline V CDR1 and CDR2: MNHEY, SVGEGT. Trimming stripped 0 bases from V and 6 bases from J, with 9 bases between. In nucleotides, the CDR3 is TGTGCCAGCAGTTACTCCGGGGGAGGCGAGCAGTACGTC. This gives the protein CASSYSGGGEQYV.